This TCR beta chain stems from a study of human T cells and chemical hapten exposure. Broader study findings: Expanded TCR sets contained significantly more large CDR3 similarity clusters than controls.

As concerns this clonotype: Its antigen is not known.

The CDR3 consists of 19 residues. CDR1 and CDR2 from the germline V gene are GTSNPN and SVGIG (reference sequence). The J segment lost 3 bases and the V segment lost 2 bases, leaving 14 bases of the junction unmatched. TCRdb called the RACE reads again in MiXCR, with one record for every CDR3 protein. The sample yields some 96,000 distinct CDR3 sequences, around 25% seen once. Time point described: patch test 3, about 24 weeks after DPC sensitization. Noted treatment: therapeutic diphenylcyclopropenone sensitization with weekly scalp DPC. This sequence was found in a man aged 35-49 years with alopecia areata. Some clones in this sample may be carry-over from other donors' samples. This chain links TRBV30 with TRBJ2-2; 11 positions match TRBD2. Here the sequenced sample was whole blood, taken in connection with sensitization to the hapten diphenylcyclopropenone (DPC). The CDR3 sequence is CAWSPPPSGRRRDTGELFF. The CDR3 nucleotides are TGTGCCTGGAGTCCTCCGCCTAGCGGGAGGCGGCGGGACACCGGGGAGCTGTTTTTT.